The clone carrying this TCR beta chain came up a few times. V lost 0 bases to trimming and J lost 9 bases; unmatched junction nucleotides: 13. The CDR3 is 19 amino acids. Per the germline V gene, CDR1 is LNHNV and CDR2 is YYDKDF (reference sequence). UMIs and a universal primer site were added when TCR cDNA was made by 5'RACE template switching. TCRdb re-called the 5' RACE reads through MiXCR, storing one row per CDR3 protein. The sample shows 46,000 or so distinct CDR3 sequences, around 6.8% of them seen only once. This sample is part of a study of T cells after yellow fever vaccination. Study outcomes and limitations: It was a weaker secondary response, yet one that peaked faster, at day 5 versus 15. Most primary-vaccination clones reappeared after the booster (about 95% CD4, about 90% CD8).

The V and J genes are TRBV15 and TRBJ2-1; 14 bases are shared with TRBD2. This specimen consisted of PBMCs, either bulk or a sorted T-cell subset (CD4+, CD8+, memory, or dextramer-sorted; not recorded which), obtained 45 days after the yellow fever booster vaccination. This clonotype was sampled from a man under 40 who received the YFV17D yellow fever vaccine. DNA of the CDR3: TGTGCCACCAGCAGAGATAGGGACCTGACTAGCGGGAGGGCCGCTGAGCAGTTCTTC. This encodes CATSRDRDLTSGRAAEQFF.